What follows are 26 T cell receptor beta chains derived from one specimen sequenced in a study of T cell responses to AZD1222 COVID-19 vaccine. Here immunoSEQ multiplex PCR was the method, and the copy in TCRdb shows in-frame clones only, minus some. There are over 150,000 clones in the sample; roughly nine tenths occur only once, and about 3% lies in the top ten. The sample in question was peripheral blood, obtained on day 0 of AZD1222 vaccination. These receptors were obtained from an adult in good health.

The rearrangement joins TRBV4-1 to TRBJ2-2; D remains ambiguous. This CDR3 is 14 amino acids long. Trimming pared 0 bases from V and 6 bases from J, leaving 8 bases between. Germline values: CDR1 MGHRA, CDR2 YSYEKL. For the CDR3, the DNA is TGCGCCAGCAGCCAAGAAGACCTCTCCGGGGAGCTGTTTTTT. Amino acids: CASSQEDLSGELFF.

In this sample, this clone turned up once. V gene TRBV29-1 combines with J gene TRBJ1-2, with TRBD1 as a possible D gene (6 bases). V dropped 4 bases and J dropped 4 bases, with 10 bases sitting between them. Looked up from germline, CDR1 is SQVTM and CDR2 is ANQGSEA. The CDR3 covers 12 residues. The CDR3 nucleotides are TGCAGCGTTGGGGGGGCCGGCTATGGCTACACCTTC. It codes for CSVGGAGYGYTF.

The chain recombines TRBV7-3 with TRBJ2-3, with 7 bases aligning to TRBD2. The germline gives CDR1 SGHTA, CDR2 FQGTGA. The CDR3 runs 14 residues. The trim removed 5 bases at V and 0 bases at J, leaving 2 bases unmatched. This CDR3 is CASSRGGSTDTQYF. The CDR3 DNA sequence: TGTGCCAGCAGCCGCGGGGGTAGCACAGATACGCAGTATTTT.

J is TRBJ2-7 and V is TRBV3-1 (or the pseudogene TRBV3-2), with TRBD2 matching 8 bases. Germline V CDR1 and CDR2: LGHDT, YNNKEL (reference sequence). The CDR3 has 14 amino acids. V trimming: 1 base; J trimming: 6 bases; junction bases outside the gene matches: 5. CDR3 sequence reads: CASSQGFREGEQYF. For the CDR3, the DNA is TGTGCCAGCAGCCAAGGATTTCGGGAGGGCGAGCAGTACTTC.

This clone turned up a few times. The rearrangement links TRBV6-5 to TRBJ2-2; TRBD1 aligns across 11 bases. The CDR3 is 15 amino acids. Germline V gene sequence: CDR1 MNHEY, CDR2 SVGAGI. V was clipped by 5 bases and J by 7 bases; unmatched bases: 6. The CDR3, as DNA: TGTGCCAGCAGTCCGGGACAGGGGGGGATCGGGGAGCTGTTTTTT. Its translation is CASSPGQGGIGELFF.

The rearrangement links TRBV6-5 to TRBJ1-1; D remains unclear. The CDR3 runs 13 residues. V was clipped by 5 bases and J by 1 base, with 8 bases between them. Looked up from germline, CDR1 is MNHEY and CDR2 is SVGAGI. The CDR3 region is CASSTSENTEAFF. DNA of the CDR3: TGTGCCAGCAGTACCTCAGAGAACACTGAAGCTTTCTTT.

The chain carries TRBV27 and TRBJ1-6; TRBD1 is a possible D gene (5 bases). Germline assignment: CDR1 MNHEY and CDR2 SMNVEV (reference sequence). V was shortened by 6 bases and J by 8 bases, with 11 bases between the two germline ends. This CDR3 has 13 amino acids. This CDR3 is CASRSGGYSPLHF. The DNA of the CDR3 is TGTGCCAGCAGATCGGGGGGGTATTCACCCCTCCACTTT.

This sequence joins TRBV7-2 and TRBJ1-6; D perhaps matches TRBD1 (5 bases). V shed 5 bases and J shed 0 bases, with 14 bases lying between them. The germline gives CDR1 SGHTA, CDR2 FQGNSA. The CDR3 runs to 17 residues. CDR3 region: CASSPRGRSSYNSPLHF. In nucleotides, the CDR3 is TGTGCCAGCAGCCCCCGGGGACGTAGCTCCTATAATTCACCCCTCCACTTT.

J is TRBJ1-4 and V is TRBV18; D uncertain. The ends were cut back, 2 bases at V and 5 bases at J, with 9 bases in the middle. CDR3 size: 14 residues. The germline V gene has CDR1 KGHSH and CDR2 LQKENI. The CDR3 reads CASSPGFGNEKLFF. The CDR3 DNA sequence: TGTGCCAGCTCACCAGGCTTTGGCAATGAAAAACTGTTTTTT.

This clone was detected only a few times. The V gene is TRBV19, the J gene TRBJ1-2; 10 bases are shared with TRBD1. Germline V gene lookup returns CDR1 LNHDA and CDR2 SQIVND (reference sequence). The CDR3 is made up of 15 amino acids. V was pared by 7 bases and J by 6 bases, with 11 bases of the junction left unmatched. The CDR3 reads CASNKRRDRGHGYTF. The CDR3 DNA reads TGTGCCAGTAATAAGAGACGGGACAGGGGACATGGCTACACCTTC.

The chain recombines TRBV6-6 with TRBJ1-4, with unresolved D. V was trimmed by 7 bases and J by 4 bases, leaving 4 bases between them. From germline, CDR1 is MNHNY and CDR2 SVGAGI (reference sequence). This CDR3 is built from 11 residues. CDR3 protein: CASNFNEKLFF. The CDR3 DNA sequence: TGTGCCAGCAACTTTAATGAAAAACTGTTTTTT.

This chain uses TRBV28 with TRBJ2-3; D is unresolved. Germline loops: CDR1 MDHEN, CDR2 SYDVKM. The CDR3 is 12 residues long. The V gene lost 10 bases and the J gene lost 6 bases, with 14 bases spanning the gap. The CDR3 here is CATLRGPDTQYF. DNA for the CDR3: TGTGCCACCCTACGAGGCCCGGATACGCAGTATTTT.

The rearrangement links TRBV7-3 to TRBJ2-1; D gene unclear. V was clipped by 5 bases and J by 5 bases, with 10 bases between them. In germline, CDR1 is SGHTA, CDR2 FQGTGA. This CDR3 region has 13 residues. The CDR3, as DNA: TGTGCCAGCAGCATAGGACCCAACAATGAGCAGTTCTTC. It specifies CASSIGPNNEQFF.

The rearrangement uses TRBV5-1 and TRBJ2-1; 10 bases fit TRBD1. Losses at the gene ends were 4 bases for V and 7 bases for J; bases not matched to a gene: 5. The CDR3 is made up of 14 amino acids. Germline V gene sequence: CDR1 SGHRS, CDR2 YFSETQ. CDR3 sequence: CASSTRTGGNEQFF. CDR3 nucleotides: TGCGCCAGCAGCACCAGGACAGGGGGGAATGAGCAGTTCTTC.

V is TRBV6-5 and J is TRBJ1-1; tentative D call: TRBD1 (5 bases). V dropped 5 bases and J dropped 6 bases, with 19 bases sitting between them. This CDR3 region has 15 residues. The germline gives CDR1 MNHEY, CDR2 SVGAGI. In DNA form, the CDR3 reads TGTGCCAGCAGTAAACCTACAGGTCCGGGCGCTGAAGCTTTCTTT. It encodes CASSKPTGPGAEAFF.

This chain connects TRBV9 to TRBJ2-1, with a weak D call TRBD2 (5 bases). The V gene's germline CDR1 is SGDLS and CDR2 YYNGEE. The CDR3 is 13 residues long. V shed 7 bases and J shed 4 bases, with 12 bases lying between them. The chain's CDR3 is CASENGEYNEQFF. The CDR3 DNA is TGTGCCAGCGAGAACGGGGAATACAATGAGCAGTTCTTC.

This chain uses TRBV6-4 with TRBJ1-2, with 10 bases matching TRBD1. The CDR3 extends over 15 amino acids. The germline V gene encodes CDR1 MRHNA and CDR2 SNTAGT. Losses at the gene ends were 6 bases for V and 7 bases for J; bases not matched to a gene: 11. CDR3 loop: CASSAGTGAGVGYTF. The CDR3 DNA is TGTGCCAGCAGCGCCGGGACAGGGGCCGGGGTTGGCTACACCTTC.

The chain recombines TRBV15 with TRBJ1-1; D unresolved. The CDR3 has 12 amino acids. Trimming shortened V by 1 base and J by 4 bases, and 4 bases separated the two germline ends. From germline, CDR1 is LNHNV and CDR2 YYDKDF (reference sequence). The CDR3 nucleotides are TGTGCCACCAGCAGAGGCGGCACTGAAGCTTTCTTT. This codes for CATSRGGTEAFF.

The rearrangement joins TRBV18 to TRBJ1-5, with D perhaps matching TRBD1 (5 bases). V lost 4 bases, J lost 1 base, and 8 bases lay in between. This CDR3 comprises 14 residues. CDR1 is KGHSH and CDR2 is LQKENI in the germline V gene. CDR3 in amino acids: CASSLGGSNQPQHF. CDR3 nucleotides: TGTGCCAGCTCACTGGGGGGAAGCAATCAGCCCCAGCATTTT.

As DNA, the CDR3 is TGTGCCGCCCTTTCGACAGGGATTAGGCACAATGAGCAGTTCTTC. Amino acids: CAALSTGIRHNEQFF. The V and J genes are TRBV24-1 and TRBJ2-1, with TRBD1 matching over 7 bases. The V and J ends lost 12 bases and 5 bases, in that order; junction bases with no gene match: 15. Germline V gene data show CDR1 as KGHDR and CDR2 as SFDVKD. This CDR3 has 15 residues.

The chain combines TRBV18 with TRBJ2-1; 8 bases agree with TRBD2. V was clipped by 3 bases and J by 4 bases; unmatched bases: 2. CDR1 and CDR2 from the germline V gene are KGHSH and LQKENI. The CDR3 covers 14 residues. DNA of the CDR3: TGTGCCAGCTCACCTGGGACTAGTTACAATGAGCAGTTCTTC. Amino acid sequence: CASSPGTSYNEQFF.

The chain combines TRBV25-1 with TRBJ1-2, with 8 positions matching TRBD1. The trim removed 6 bases at V and 2 bases at J, leaving 5 bases unmatched. The CDR3 sequence is 14 residues long. Germline CDR1 reads MGHDK; CDR2 reads SYGVNS. This chain's CDR3 is CASRQTGDNYGYTF. Here the CDR3 DNA reads TGTGCCAGCAGGCAGACAGGGGACAACTATGGCTACACCTTC.

This chain connects TRBV30 to TRBJ1-5, with D unclear. CDR3 length: 16 amino acids. The germline CDR1 and CDR2 sequences are GTSNPN and SVGIG (reference sequence). V was cut by 1 base and J by 4 bases, with 17 bases left in between. CDR3: CAWSAPEWRANQPQHF. CDR3 DNA: TGTGCCTGGAGTGCCCCTGAGTGGAGGGCTAATCAGCCCCAGCATTTT.

CDR3 loop: CASRPGTGAGNTIYF. For the CDR3, the DNA is TGTGCCAGCAGGCCCGGGACAGGGGCTGGAAACACCATATATTTT. The chain uses TRBV6-5 and TRBJ1-3, with 10 positions matching TRBD1. The CDR3 has 15 amino acids. V trimming: 6 bases; J trimming: 2 bases; junction bases outside the gene matches: 4. Germline V gives CDR1 MNHEY, CDR2 SVGAGI.

This clone was recorded once. DNA of the CDR3: TGTGCCACCCGGACAGGGCTCAATGAGCAGTTCTTC. This gives the protein CATRTGLNEQFF. This chain connects TRBV6-5 to TRBJ2-1, with TRBD1 identical over 8 bases. J gave up 6 bases and V 10 bases, and 5 bases lay outside the gene matches. Germline V gives CDR1 MNHEY, CDR2 SVGAGI. This CDR3 region has 12 residues.

This CDR3 is CASSPGTGRNTEAFF. CDR3 coding DNA: TGTGCCAGTAGCCCCGGGACAGGGAGGAACACTGAAGCTTTCTTT. This chain uses TRBV19 with TRBJ1-1; TRBD1 aligns across 9 bases. The germline V gene encodes CDR1 LNHDA and CDR2 SQIVND (reference sequence). This CDR3 comprises 15 residues. Trimming removed 6 bases from V and 1 base from J; junction bases left unmatched: 6. The variable domain in full, with the rest retrieved from reference TRBV19 and TRBJ1-1, is DGGITQSPKYLFRKEGQNVTLSCEQNLNHDAMYWYRQDPGQGLRLIYYSQIVNDFQKGDIAEGYSVSREKKESFPLTVTSAQKNPTAFYLCASSPGTGRNTEAFFGQGTRLTVV.